The clone carrying this TCR beta chain was recorded at least ten times. Investigators profiled TCR beta VDJ and CDR3 from genomic DNA template. TCRdb re-called the reads with MiXCR, one entry per CDR3 protein. The repertoire holds roughly 500,000 distinct CDR3 sequences, with around 30% as singletons. Patients chosen for sequencing had CD8+CD57+ cells that had expanded, as shown by flow cytometry. These data are taken from a study of CD8+CD57+ T cells in acquired aplastic anemia. Sequenced: sorted CD4+, CD8+, or CD8+CD57+ T cells (not recorded which) from PBMCs. This clonotype was sampled from a human donor with aplastic anemia.

The CDR3 is CASSATVQNTEAFF. CDR3 DNA sequence: TGTGCCAGCAGCGCGACAGTCCAGAACACTGAAGCTTTCTTT. J is TRBJ1-1 and V is TRBV9; D is possibly TRBD1 (5 bases). This CDR3 spans 14 amino acids. Germline V gene data show CDR1 as SGDLS and CDR2 as YYNGEE. V was shortened by 3 bases and J by 1 base, with 10 bases between the two germline ends.